Below are 21 T cell receptor beta chains sequenced from a single sample in a study of cytomegalovirus exposure and HLA in healthy donors. This table comes from immunoSEQ multiplex PCR, and its TCRdb copy is limited to in-frame clones, with some not included. The table has around 190,000 clones, 86% seen once; the top ten hold about 1.6%. The sequencing input was PBMCs. These TCRs come from a woman between 18 and 29 years old in good health and CMV-seronegative.

V usage is TRBV21-1 and J usage is TRBJ1-4; the listed D gene, TRBD1, was not tested against the DNA. TRBV21-1 has pseudogene status. CDR3 length: 14 amino acids. The CDR3 DNA is TGTGCCAGCAGCAAGGGACAGAGAAATGAAAAACTGTTTTTT. Protein: CASSKGQRNEKLFF.

This clone has a single count. The gene calls are TRBV12-2 and TRBJ2-7; the listed D gene, TRBD2, was not tested against the DNA. TRBV12-2 is a recognized pseudogene. The CDR3 consists of 17 residues. The CDR3 protein is CASRLVEGTSGSYEQYF. CDR3 DNA: TGTGCAAGTCGCTTAGTTGAGGGGACTAGCGGGAGCTACGAGCAGTACTTC.

V and J are TRBV30 and TRBJ2-3, with D tentatively TRBD2 (6 bases). From germline, CDR1 is GTSNPN and CDR2 SVGIG (reference sequence). This CDR3 is 14 amino acids long. With 2 bases removed from V and 9 bases from J, the gap between germline ends came to 18 bases. The CDR3 is CAWSLPGLPITQYF. The CDR3 DNA follows: TGTGCCTGGAGTTTACCGGGACTTCCTATAACGCAGTATTTT.

This rearrangement joins TRBV27 to TRBJ2-7, with 11 bases matching TRBD2. The CDR3 is 15 residues long. CDR1 is MNHEY and CDR2 is SMNVEV in the germline V gene (reference sequence). Trimming cost V 4 bases and J 3 bases; bases outside gene matches: 5. CDR3 coding DNA: TGTGCCAGCAGTTCGAAGGGACTAGCGGACTACGAGCAGTACTTC. It translates to CASSSKGLADYEQYF.

This clone occurred many times. The CDR3 region is CASSLTSGAIGELFF. The DNA for the CDR3 is TGCGCCAGCAGCTTGACTAGCGGGGCGATCGGGGAGCTGTTTTTT. The chain employs TRBV5-1 and TRBJ2-2; 10 positions match TRBD2. The CDR3 length is 15 residues. V was pared by 1 base and J by 7 bases, with 4 bases of the junction left unmatched. Germline CDR1 and CDR2: SGHRS and YFSETQ. The entire variable domain, with the rest obtained from reference TRBV5-1 and TRBJ2-2, is as follows: KAGVTQTPRYLIKTRGQQVTLSCSPISGHRSVSWYQQTPGQGLQFLFEYFSETQRNKGNFPGRFSGRQFSNSRSEMNVSTLELGDSALYLCASSLTSGAIGELFFGEGSRLTVL.

This chain joins TRBV2 and TRBJ1-3, with 7 nucleotides matching TRBD1. The CDR3 is made up of 13 amino acids. CDR1 and CDR2 from the germline V gene are SNHLY and FYNNEI. The junction had 2 bases not matched to a gene; V was cut back by 5 bases and J by 4 bases. CDR3 protein: CASSLTGGNTIYF. The CDR3 DNA follows: TGTGCCAGCAGTTTGACAGGGGGAAACACCATATATTTT.

This clone was counted a single time. The chain has TRBV10-3 and TRBJ2-7; D is possibly TRBD2 (6 bases). Trimming removed 6 bases from V and 3 bases from J, with 15 bases in between. Germline assignment: CDR1 ENHRY and CDR2 SYGVKD. The CDR3 totals 14 residues. The CDR3 is CAIRENGGYYEQYF. CDR3 DNA sequence: TGTGCCATCAGAGAAAACGGGGGTTACTACGAGCAGTACTTC.

The chain employs TRBV14 and TRBJ1-6; D perhaps matches TRBD1 (6 bases). Between the trimmed V and J ends, which lost 4 bases and 7 bases, there was a span of 14 bases. Germline V lookup: CDR1 SGHDN, CDR2 FVKESK. The CDR3 spans 15 residues. This CDR3 is CASSLTRQGNSPLHF. The CDR3 DNA sequence: TGTGCCAGCAGCCTCACGCGGCAGGGGAATTCACCCCTCCACTTT. The full variable domain, its missing parts supplied by reference TRBV14 and TRBJ1-6, is EAGVTQFPSHSVIEKGQTVTLRCDPISGHDNLYWYRRVMGKEIKFLLHFVKESKQDESGMPNNRFLAERTGGTYSTLKVQPAELEDSGVYFCASSLTRQGNSPLHFGNGTRLTVT.

The rearrangement joins TRBV5-1 to TRBJ2-1; 8 bases are shared with TRBD2. Germline assignment: CDR1 SGHRS and CDR2 YFSETQ. V shed 4 bases, J shed 0 bases, and the junction held 6 bases outside the gene matches. The CDR3 is 16 amino acids. CDR3 nucleotide sequence: TGCGCCAGCAGCCTCGAGCGGGGGAGCTCCTACAATGAGCAGTTCTTC. Its protein is CASSLERGSSYNEQFF.

This clone turned up a few times. This sequence joins TRBV29-1 and TRBJ1-3, with a possible D match to TRBD1 (5 bases). This CDR3 is 14 amino acids long. V lost 7 bases and J 4 bases, leaving 17 bases between the germline ends. Per germline, CDR1 SQVTM and CDR2 ANQGSEA. This CDR3 reads CSAGDSFGGNTIYF. For the CDR3, the DNA is TGCAGCGCCGGAGACAGTTTTGGAGGAAACACCATATATTTT. The full variable domain, its missing parts supplied by reference TRBV29-1 and TRBJ1-3, is SAVISQKPSRDICQRGTSLTIQCQVDSQVTMMFWYRQQPGQSLTLIATANQGSEATYESGFVIDKFPISRPNLTFSTLTVSNMSPEDSSIYLCSAGDSFGGNTIYFGEGSWLTVV.

This chain connects TRBV30 to TRBJ2-1; TRBD2 matches 8 bases. Per germline, CDR1 GTSNPN and CDR2 SVGIG (reference sequence). After removal of 7 bases from V and 0 bases from J, the junction contained 11 bases not matched to a gene. The CDR3 is made up of 16 amino acids. The CDR3 here is CAYEKIREGSYNEQFF. In DNA form, the CDR3 reads TGTGCCTATGAAAAAATTCGGGAGGGCTCCTACAATGAGCAGTTCTTC. Drawing the rest from reference TRBV30 and TRBJ2-1, the complete variable domain is SQTIHQWPATLVQPVGSPLSLECTVEGTSNPNLYWYRQAAGRGLQLLFYSVGIGQISSEVPQNLSASRPQDRQFILSSKKLLLSDSGFYLCAYEKIREGSYNEQFFGPGTRLTVL.

The chain recombines TRBV5-4 with TRBJ2-1; 11 nucleotides agree with TRBD2. This CDR3 contains 16 residues. J lost 4 bases, V lost 3 bases, and 6 bases had no gene match. In germline, CDR1 is SGHNT, CDR2 YYREEE (reference sequence). The CDR3 DNA sequence: TGTGCCAGCAGCTCCGCACTAGCGGGGGCTTACAATGAGCAGTTCTTC. It encodes CASSSALAGAYNEQFF.

The rearrangement links TRBV7-2 to TRBJ2-2; the D gene is possibly TRBD2 (6 bases). The CDR3 totals 17 residues. Looked up from germline, CDR1 is SGHTA and CDR2 is FQGNSA. V lost 5 bases and J lost 5, with 21 bases in between. The CDR3 sequence is CASSDGLTGVQTGELFF. CDR3 DNA sequence: TGTGCCAGCAGCGACGGGCTAACGGGAGTTCAAACCGGGGAGCTGTTTTTT.

The chain uses TRBV10-1 and TRBJ1-5; D gene unclear. Germline V CDR1 and CDR2: WNHNN, SYGVQD (reference sequence). The CDR3 extends over 13 amino acids. V lost 2 bases to trimming and J lost 3 bases, with 5 bases between them. In DNA, the CDR3 is TGCGCCAGCAGTGAGACAGCCAATCAGCCCCAGCATTTT. This encodes CASSETANQPQHF.

There are many counts of this clone. This chain links TRBV6-4 with TRBJ2-3; 8 bases agree with TRBD2. V dropped 3 bases and J dropped 1; count of bases not matched to a gene: 0. The germline CDR1 and CDR2 sequences are MRHNA and SNTAGT. There are 14 residues in the CDR3. In nucleotides, the CDR3 is TGTGCCAGCAGTGAGCGGGGGGGCACAGATACGCAGTATTTT. Protein product: CASSERGGTDTQYF.

This clone has more than one count but fewer than ten. Other DNA variants within this sample encode the same CDR3. The chain joins TRBV6-5 to TRBJ1-1; the D is unclear. Germline-derived CDR1 and CDR2 are MNHEY and SVGAGI. V dropped 5 bases and J dropped 5 bases, with 9 bases sitting between them. The CDR3 has 12 residues. This CDR3 reads CASSTPGTEAFF. The DNA for the CDR3 is TGTGCCAGCAGTACACCAGGAACTGAAGCTTTCTTT.

This chain connects TRBV5-1 to TRBJ1-1; tentative D call: TRBD1 (6 bases). V was cut by 3 bases and J by 0 bases, with 9 bases left in between. The CDR3 totals 14 residues. Per germline, CDR1 SGHRS and CDR2 YFSETQ. Here the CDR3 DNA reads TGCGCCAGCAGCTCCGGGACACTGAACACTGAAGCTTTCTTT. Translated: CASSSGTLNTEAFF.

The chain employs TRBV5-4 and TRBJ2-5; D not resolved. CDR1 is SGHNT, CDR2 YYREEE, per germline (reference sequence). The CDR3 length is 14 residues. V lost 0 bases to trimming and J lost 2 bases, with 8 bases between them. CDR3 amino acids: CASSLVTKQETQYF. DNA of the CDR3: TGTGCCAGCAGCTTGGTGACAAAACAAGAGACCCAGTACTTC.

The chain joins TRBV28 to TRBJ1-6; D is undetermined. The CDR3 consists of 12 residues. V dropped 2 bases and J dropped 6 bases, with 2 bases sitting between them. The germline V gene encodes CDR1 MDHEN and CDR2 SYDVKM. The CDR3 spells CASSLLNSPLHF. The DNA for the CDR3 is TGTGCCAGCAGTTTACTTAATTCACCCCTCCACTTT. The complete variable domain, with remaining parts taken from reference TRBV28 and TRBJ1-6, reads DVKVTQSSRYLVKRTGEKVFLECVQDMDHENMFWYRQDPGLGLRLIYFSYDVKMKEKGDIPEGYSVSREKKERFSLILESASTNQTSMYLCASSLLNSPLHFGNGTRLTVT.

The genes are TRBV23-1 and TRBJ2-7, with D possibly TRBD1 on 6 matching bases. TRBV23-1 is marked as an open reading frame, function uncertain. Between the trimmed V and J ends, which lost 2 bases and 0 bases, there was a span of 17 bases. The CDR3 spans 17 residues. The CDR3 DNA reads TGCGCCAGCAGTCAAGGTTTCGGACAGTCGAGCTCCTACGAGCAGTACTTC. Residues: CASSQGFGQSSSYEQYF.

J is TRBJ2-1 and V is TRBV7-9, with D possibly matching TRBD2 (6 bases). Germline V gives CDR1 SEHNR, CDR2 FQNEAQ (reference sequence). This CDR3 contains 12 residues. V lost 5 bases, J lost 12 bases, and 14 bases lay in between. The CDR3: CASSPSLAGQFF. CDR3 bases: TGTGCCAGCAGCCCTTCACTAGCTGGGCAGTTCTTC.